This TCR beta chain was sequenced during a study of tumor-infiltrating lymphocytes in localized non-small cell lung cancer. Turning to the study itself: The cohort mixed smokers and never-smokers, several histologies, and some post-neoadjuvant-chemotherapy samples. Tumor tissue and non-adjacent uninvolved lung came from each patient. Study outcomes and limitations: Tumors had more T cell infiltration than uninvolved lung, per TCRbeta sequencing and CD3 counts. T-cell fraction did not differ between immunotypes IM1 and IM2.

The table lists this clone with a count of one. Its antigen remains unidentified. Profiled with immunoSEQ multiplex PCR; TCRdb holds only in-frame clones, not every one. The sample shows 7,300 or so clones, about three fifths of them seen only once. Sample: uninvolved lung tissue not adjacent to the tumor. The sequence derives from a human donor with non-small cell lung cancer.

The CDR3 protein is CAISDRSRNQETQYF. The CDR3 DNA reads as TGTGCCATCAGTGACCGGAGTCGGAACCAAGAGACCCAGTACTTC. The V call is TRBV10-3, the J call TRBJ2-5; D not certain. There are 15 residues in the CDR3. Trimming removed 3 bases from V and 0 bases from J, with 11 bases in between. Per the germline V gene, CDR1 is ENHRY and CDR2 is SYGVKD.